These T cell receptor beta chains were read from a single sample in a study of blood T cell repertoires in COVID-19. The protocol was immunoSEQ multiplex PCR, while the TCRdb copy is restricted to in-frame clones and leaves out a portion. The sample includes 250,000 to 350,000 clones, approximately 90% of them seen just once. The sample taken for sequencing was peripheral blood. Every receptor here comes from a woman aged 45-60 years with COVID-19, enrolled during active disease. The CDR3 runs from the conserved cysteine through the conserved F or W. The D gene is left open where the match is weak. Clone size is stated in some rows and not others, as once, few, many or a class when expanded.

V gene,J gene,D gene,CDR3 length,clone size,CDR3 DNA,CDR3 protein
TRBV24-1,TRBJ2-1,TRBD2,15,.,TGTGCCACCAGCAATCCGACGGGACTAGCCTTCGGGCAGTTCTTC,CATSNPTGLAFGQFF
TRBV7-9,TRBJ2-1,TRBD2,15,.,TGTGCCAGCAGCTTAAGACTAGCGTCAGCCAATGAGCAGTTCTTC,CASSLRLASANEQFF
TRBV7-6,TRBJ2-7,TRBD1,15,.,TGTGCCAGCAGCTTAAGTGGGACAGGGTCCTACGAGCAGTACTTC,CASSLSGTGSYEQYF
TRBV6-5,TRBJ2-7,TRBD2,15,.,TGTGCCAGCAGTCCGGGTTCTAGCGGGAGTTACGAGCAGTACTTC,CASSPGSSGSYEQYF
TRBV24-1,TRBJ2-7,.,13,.,TGTGCCACCAGTGATTCCGTAATCTACGAGCAGTACTTC,CATSDSVIYEQYF
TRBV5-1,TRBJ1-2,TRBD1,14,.,TGCGCCAGCAGCGGCGGGACAGGGGGTTTGGGCTACACCTTC,CASSGGTGGLGYTF
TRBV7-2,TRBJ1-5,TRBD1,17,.,TGTGCCAGCAGCTTATTTAGGACAGGGGCCAGCAATCAGCCCCAGCATTTT,CASSLFRTGASNQPQHF
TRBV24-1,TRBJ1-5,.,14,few,TGTGCCAGATGTGTACAGGGCTTAGGGCAGCCCCAGCATTTT,CARCVQGLGQPQHF
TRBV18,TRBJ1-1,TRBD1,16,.,TGTGCCAGCTCACTATTAATTGGGACAGGGGGCAAGGAAGCTTTCTTT,CASSLLIGTGGKEAFF
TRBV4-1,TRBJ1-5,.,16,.,TGCGCCAGCAGCCAAGATGGGGCAGGAGGCAATCAGCCCCAGCATTTT,CASSQDGAGGNQPQHF
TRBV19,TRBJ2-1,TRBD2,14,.,TGTGCCAGTGGGTTAGCGGGAGTTTCCAATGAGCAGTTCTTC,CASGLAGVSNEQFF
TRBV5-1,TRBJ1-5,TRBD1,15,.,TGCGCCAGCAGCTTGGGACAGGGTGCCGGTCAGCCCCAGCATTTT,CASSLGQGAGQPQHF
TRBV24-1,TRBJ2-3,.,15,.,TGTGCCACCAGTGACCCGGGGGATAGCACAGATACGCAGTATTTT,CATSDPGDSTDTQYF
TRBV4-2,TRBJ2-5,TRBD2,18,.,TGTGCCAGCAGCCAAGGGGGACGGCTAGCGGGAGTGTCAGAGACCCAGTACTTC,CASSQGGRLAGVSETQYF
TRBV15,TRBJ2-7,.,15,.,TGTGCCACCAGCAGAGGACGGACAGATACCTACGAGCAGTACTTC,CATSRGRTDTYEQYF
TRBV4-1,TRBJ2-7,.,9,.,TGCGCCAGCCTCTACGAGCAGTACTTC,CASLYEQYF
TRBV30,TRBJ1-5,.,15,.,TGTGCCTGGAGGGATCAGGGCGGGGAGACTCAGCCCCAGCATTTT,CAWRDQGGETQPQHF
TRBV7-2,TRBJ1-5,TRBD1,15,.,TGTGCCAGCAGCGTGACAGGGGGGGGCAATCAGCCCCAGCATTTT,CASSVTGGGNQPQHF
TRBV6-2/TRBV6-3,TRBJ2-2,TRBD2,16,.,TGTGCCAGCAGTTACTTAGCGGGAGGGCCCGCCGGGGAGCTGTTTTTT,CASSYLAGGPAGELFF
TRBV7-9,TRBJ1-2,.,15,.,TGTGCCAGCAGCTTAGGACAGACCACGTCCTATGGCTACACCTTC,CASSLGQTTSYGYTF
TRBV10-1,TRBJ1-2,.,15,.,TGCGCCAGCAGACCCCGGGGGGGTGGAAACTATGGCTACACCTTC,CASRPRGGGNYGYTF
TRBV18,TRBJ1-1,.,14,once,TGTGCCAGCTCACCCAGGGGACTGAACACTGAAGCTTTCTTT,CASSPRGLNTEAFF
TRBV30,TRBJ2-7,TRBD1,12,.,TGTGCCTGCCGGACAGGCTCCTACGAGCAGTACTTC,CACRTGSYEQYF
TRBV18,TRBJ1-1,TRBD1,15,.,TGTGCCAGCTCACCACCACAGGGGGCGAACACTGAAGCTTTCTTT,CASSPPQGANTEAFF
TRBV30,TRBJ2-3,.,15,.,TGTGCCTGGACCCCAGGCTCAGCTGGCACAGATACGCAGTATTTT,CAWTPGSAGTDTQYF
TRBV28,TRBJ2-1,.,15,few,TGTGCCAGCCGAAACCAGGGTCTTCGTGTGAATGAGCAGTTCTTC,CASRNQGLRVNEQFF
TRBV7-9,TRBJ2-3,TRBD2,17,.,TGTGCCAGCAGCTTAGAAGGGGCGGGAGCTAGCACAGATACGCAGTATTTT,CASSLEGAGASTDTQYF
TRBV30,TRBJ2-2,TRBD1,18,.,TGTGCCTGGAGTGCCCCCAAACAACAGGGGGTCAACACCGGGGAGCTGTTTTTT,CAWSAPKQQGVNTGELFF
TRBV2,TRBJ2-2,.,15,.,TGTGCCACCACCTCAACAGGGACGAACACCGGGGAGCTGTTTTTT,CATTSTGTNTGELFF
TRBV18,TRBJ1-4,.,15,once,TGTGCCAGCTCATCGCAGGGTGCGGTTAATGAAAAACTGTTTTTT,CASSSQGAVNEKLFF
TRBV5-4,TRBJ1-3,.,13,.,TGTGCCAGCAGCTTAACAGGGAGTCACACCATATATTTT,CASSLTGSHTIYF
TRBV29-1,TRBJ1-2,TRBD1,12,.,TGCAGCGAGATGACAGGGGACTATGGCTACACCTTC,CSEMTGDYGYTF
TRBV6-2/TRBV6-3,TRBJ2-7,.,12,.,TGTGCCAGCAGTTACTCCTATTACGAGCAGTACTTC,CASSYSYYEQYF
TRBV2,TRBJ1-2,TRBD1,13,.,TGTGCCGGGGGGACAGGGGGCAGCTATGGCTACACCTTC,CAGGTGGSYGYTF
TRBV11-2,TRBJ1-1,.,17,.,TGTGCCAGCAGCTTATTATCCGGGGGGACGTTGAACACTGAAGCTTTCTTT,CASSLLSGGTLNTEAFF
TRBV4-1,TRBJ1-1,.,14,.,TGCGCCAGCAGCCCCATCGCGGTGGTCACTGAAGCTTTCTTT,CASSPIAVVTEAFF
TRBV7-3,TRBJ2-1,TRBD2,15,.,TGTGCCAGCAGCTTGGACGGGAGGGCCGCGGATGAGCAGTTCTTC,CASSLDGRAADEQFF
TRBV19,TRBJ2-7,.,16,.,TGTGCCAGTAGTGCGAAAGGGCCGGGGTCGGGGTACGAGCAGTACTTC,CASSAKGPGSGYEQYF
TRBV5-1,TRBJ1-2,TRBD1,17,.,TGCGCCAGCAGGAACCTCGGGACAGGGGTTAAGGGCTATGGCTACACCTTC,CASRNLGTGVKGYGYTF
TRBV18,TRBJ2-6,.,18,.,TGTGCCAGCTCACTACCGGGACAAAGAACGTCTGGGGCCAACGTCCTGACTTTC,CASSLPGQRTSGANVLTF